Listed here are 18 T cell receptor beta chains from one sample, sequenced in a study of blood T cell repertoires in COVID-19. TCRdb keeps only in-frame clones here, not all; method: immunoSEQ multiplex PCR. This table has about 31,000 clones, over 80% appearing once. Sequencing was carried out using peripheral blood. The origin of the receptors is a human donor in a cohort sampled during active COVID-19.

This clone was observed once. The chain joins TRBV4-3 to TRBJ1-1, with TRBD1 as a possible D gene (6 bases). V was pared by 3 bases and J by 8 bases, with 13 bases between. The CDR3 runs 13 residues. Looked up from germline, CDR1 is LGHNA and CDR2 is YSLEER. CDR3 region: CASSHLKDREAFF. CDR3 bases: TGCGCCAGCAGCCACCTTAAAGACAGGGAAGCTTTCTTT.

This clone was recorded only once. This rearrangement joins TRBV19 to TRBJ1-1; no reliable D call. Germline assignment: CDR1 LNHDA and CDR2 SQIVND (reference sequence). The V and J ends lost 6 bases and 1 base respectively, with 12 bases between them. This CDR3 spans 14 amino acids. CDR3 region: CASSPTGKNTEAFF. CDR3 nucleotide sequence: TGTGCCAGTAGCCCCACGGGGAAGAACACTGAAGCTTTCTTT.

The CDR3 here is CAWSPPGNFGNYGYTF. DNA for the CDR3: TGTGCCTGGAGCCCGCCAGGGAACTTCGGTAACTATGGCTACACCTTC. This chain links TRBV30 with TRBJ1-2, with a tentative D call TRBD1 (5 bases). V lost 3 bases and J lost 1, with 18 bases in between. The CDR3 length is 16 residues. Per the germline V gene, CDR1 is GTSNPN and CDR2 is SVGIG (reference sequence).

The rearrangement joins TRBV4-2 to TRBJ2-2; 7 bases match TRBD1. V dropped 0 bases and J dropped 3; count of bases not matched to a gene: 16. CDR1 LGHNA and CDR2 YNFKEQ come from the germline V gene. The CDR3 loop spans 20 amino acids. The CDR3: CASSQDWGQFVMADTGELFF. CDR3 coding DNA: TGTGCCAGCAGCCAAGATTGGGGACAGTTTGTTATGGCCGACACCGGGGAGCTGTTTTTT.

The rearrangement links TRBV14 to TRBJ2-3; 8 nucleotides match TRBD1. The junction had 5 bases not matched to a gene; V was cut back by 2 bases and J by 1 base. The CDR3 runs 16 residues. Germline CDR1 and CDR2: SGHDN and FVKESK. CDR3 coding DNA: TGTGCCAGCAGCCAAATAGGACAGGGAGGCACAGATACGCAGTATTTT. Translating gives CASSQIGQGGTDTQYF.

DNA for the CDR3: TGTGCCAGCAGTTTTAGAGCCGGGGAGCTGTTTTTT. The encoded protein is CASSFRAGELFF. The chain combines TRBV27 with TRBJ2-2; D is uncertain. The length of the CDR3 is 12 residues. Trimming shortened V by 3 bases and J by 6 bases, and 5 bases separated the two germline ends. The germline CDR1 and CDR2 sequences are MNHEY and SMNVEV (reference sequence).

The chain uses TRBV7-9 and TRBJ1-4; TRBD1 matches 10 bases. CDR1 and CDR2 from the germline V gene are SEHNR and FQNEAQ (reference sequence). The CDR3 consists of 15 residues. J gave up 8 bases and V 3 bases, and 6 bases lay outside the gene matches. Here the CDR3 DNA reads TGTGCCAGCAGCTTGATGGGACAGGGGTGGGAAAAACTGTTTTTT. This encodes CASSLMGQGWEKLFF.

CDR3: CAISVGTFQEKLFF. The CDR3 DNA reads TGTGCCATCAGTGTCGGGACATTTCAGGAAAAACTGTTTTTT. This chain links TRBV10-3 with TRBJ1-4; D possibly corresponds to TRBD1 (6 bases). With 4 bases removed from V and 8 bases from J, the gap between germline ends came to 14 bases. Germline assignment: CDR1 ENHRY and CDR2 SYGVKD. CDR3 length: 14 amino acids.

The rearrangement joins TRBV11-3 to TRBJ2-1, with TRBD2 identical over 11 bases. The CDR3 length is 15 residues. With V trimmed by 2 bases and J by 7 bases, 4 bases remained unmatched. Germline CDR1 and CDR2: SGHNT and YENEEA. The CDR3 bases are TGTGCCAGCAGCTTACTTAGCGGGGGGGCGAATGAGCAGTTCTTC. Translated: CASSLLSGGANEQFF.

The V gene is TRBV18, the J gene TRBJ1-4; D may be TRBD1 (5 bases). V dropped 2 bases and J dropped 3 bases, with 7 bases sitting between them. The length of the CDR3 is 14 residues. Germline values: CDR1 KGHSH, CDR2 LQKENI. The CDR3 here is CASSPGAANEKLFF. As DNA, the CDR3 is TGTGCCAGCTCACCAGGGGCGGCTAATGAAAAACTGTTTTTT.

The rearrangement uses TRBV5-1 and TRBJ2-2, with a weak D call TRBD1 (6 bases). Trimming pared 0 bases from V and 5 bases from J, leaving 8 bases between. Germline loops: CDR1 SGHRS, CDR2 YFSETQ. The length of the CDR3 is 14 residues. Here the CDR3 DNA reads TGCGCCAGCAGCTTGGGCCAGGGGACCGGGGAGCTGTTTTTT. It yields the protein CASSLGQGTGELFF.

The chain combines TRBV5-1 with TRBJ1-4; D unclear. Trimming stripped 5 bases from V and 8 bases from J, with 16 bases between. The CDR3 length is 14 residues. Germline lookup yields CDR1 SGHRS and CDR2 YFSETQ. Written as DNA, the CDR3 is TGCGCCAGCAGACTAGAGGGATTCGGCGAAAAACTGTTTTTT. Protein: CASRLEGFGEKLFF.

The rearrangement joins TRBV7-2 to TRBJ1-3, with 8 bases fitting TRBD1. The germline V gene encodes CDR1 SGHTA and CDR2 FQGNSA. Trimming at V came to 3 bases and at J to 3 bases, leaving 10 bases not matched to a gene. This CDR3 contains 17 residues. DNA for the CDR3: TGTGCCAGCAGCTTTTCTTCTCAGGGGGCGGGTGGAAACACCATATATTTT. It codes for CASSFSSQGAGGNTIYF.

The chain couples TRBV5-4 to TRBJ2-7; TRBD2 aligns across 10 bases. The CDR3 sequence is 14 residues long. Germline V gene lookup returns CDR1 SGHNT and CDR2 YYREEE (reference sequence). V shed 4 bases, J shed 2 bases, and the junction held 3 bases outside the gene matches. The CDR3 loop reads CASSRTSGAYEQYV. Written as DNA, the CDR3 is TGTGCCAGCAGCCGAACTAGCGGGGCCTACGAGCAGTACGTC.

In nucleotides, the CDR3 is TGTGCCATCAGTGTTATAGCGGGAGGGACAGATACGCAGTATTTT. Protein: CAISVIAGGTDTQYF. The V gene is TRBV10-3, the J gene TRBJ2-3, with TRBD2 matching over 11 bases. Germline trimming cut 4 bases from V and 3 bases from J; bases unmatched to any gene: 3. From germline, CDR1 is ENHRY and CDR2 SYGVKD. The length of the CDR3 is 15 residues.

V gene TRBV6-5 combines with J gene TRBJ1-6; 7 bases fit TRBD1. This CDR3 is 15 amino acids long. In germline, CDR1 is MNHEY, CDR2 SVGAGI. V trimming: 5 bases; J trimming: 3 bases; junction bases outside the gene matches: 4. CDR3: CASSLRQGYNSPLHF. DNA for the CDR3: TGTGCCAGCAGTCTAAGACAGGGCTATAATTCACCCCTCCACTTT.

The chain uses TRBV27 and TRBJ1-2, with D possibly being TRBD1 (6 bases). There are 14 residues in the CDR3. V lost 5 bases and J lost 2, with 12 bases in between. From germline, CDR1 is MNHEY and CDR2 SMNVEV (reference sequence). CDR3 region: CASSKDRFNYGYTF. The CDR3 DNA reads TGTGCCAGCAGTAAAGACAGGTTCAACTATGGCTACACCTTC.

The chain couples TRBV7-2 to TRBJ2-3; possible D gene TRBD2, 6 bases. This CDR3 region has 14 residues. V was cut by 5 bases and J by 2 bases, with 11 bases left in between. Germline CDR1 SGHTA, CDR2 FQGNSA. The CDR3 DNA sequence: TGTGCCAGCAGCCGTACTAGCAACACAGATACGCAGTATTTT. It yields the protein CASSRTSNTDTQYF. The variable domain in full, with the rest retrieved from reference TRBV7-2 and TRBJ2-3, is GAGVSQSPSNKVTEKGKDVELRCDPISGHTALYWYRQSLGQGLEFLIYFQGNSAPDKSGLPSDRFSAERTGGSVSTLTIQRTQQEDSAVYLCASSRTSNTDTQYFGPGTRLTVL.